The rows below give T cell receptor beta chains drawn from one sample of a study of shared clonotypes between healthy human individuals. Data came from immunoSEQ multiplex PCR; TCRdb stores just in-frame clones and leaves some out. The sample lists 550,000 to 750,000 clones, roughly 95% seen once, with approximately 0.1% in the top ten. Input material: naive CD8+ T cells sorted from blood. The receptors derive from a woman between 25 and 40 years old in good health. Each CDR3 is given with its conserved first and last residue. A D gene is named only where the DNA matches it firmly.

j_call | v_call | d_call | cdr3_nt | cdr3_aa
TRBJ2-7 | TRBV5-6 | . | TGTGCCAGCAGCTTGGGCGGGACCCCCTACGAGCAGTACTTC | CASSLGGTPYEQYF
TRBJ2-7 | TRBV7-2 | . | TGTGCCAGCAGCGCCGCCTACGAGCAGTACTTC | CASSAAYEQYF
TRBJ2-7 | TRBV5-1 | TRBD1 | TGCGCCAGCAGCTTGGGACGACAGGGGGCTATCTACGAGCAGTACTTC | CASSLGRQGAIYEQYF
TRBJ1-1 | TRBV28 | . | TGTGCCAGCAGTTTAGGGTTTAGGGGAACTGAAGCTTTCTTT | CASSLGFRGTEAFF
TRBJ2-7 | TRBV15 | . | TGTGCCACCAGCAGAGGAGACTACGAGCAGTACTTC | CATSRGDYEQYF
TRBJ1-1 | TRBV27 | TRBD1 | TGTGCCAGCAGTCACAACCCGGGACAGATGAACACTGAAGCTTTCTTT | CASSHNPGQMNTEAFF
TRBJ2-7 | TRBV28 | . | TGTGCCAGCAATCCATCACAGGGTGCTTCGTGGGAGCAGTACTTC | CASNPSQGASWEQYF
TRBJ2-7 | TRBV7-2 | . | TGTACCAGCAACTCGGGAGCCTACGAGCAGTACTTC | CTSNSGAYEQYF
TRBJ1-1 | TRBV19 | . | TGTGCCAGTAGTCTCTCCGGGACACCGAACACTGAAGCTTTCTTT | CASSLSGTPNTEAFF
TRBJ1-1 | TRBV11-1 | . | TGTGCCAGCAGCTTAGTCGGGGGAACTGAAGCTTTCTTT | CASSLVGGTEAFF
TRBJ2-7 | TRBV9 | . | TGTGCCAGCAGCGTAGCTCTGGGGAACGAGCAGTACTTC | CASSVALGNEQYF
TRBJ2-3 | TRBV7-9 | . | TGTGCCAGCAGCTTAGCGTCACAGCGCACAGATACGCAGTATTTT | CASSLASQRTDTQYF